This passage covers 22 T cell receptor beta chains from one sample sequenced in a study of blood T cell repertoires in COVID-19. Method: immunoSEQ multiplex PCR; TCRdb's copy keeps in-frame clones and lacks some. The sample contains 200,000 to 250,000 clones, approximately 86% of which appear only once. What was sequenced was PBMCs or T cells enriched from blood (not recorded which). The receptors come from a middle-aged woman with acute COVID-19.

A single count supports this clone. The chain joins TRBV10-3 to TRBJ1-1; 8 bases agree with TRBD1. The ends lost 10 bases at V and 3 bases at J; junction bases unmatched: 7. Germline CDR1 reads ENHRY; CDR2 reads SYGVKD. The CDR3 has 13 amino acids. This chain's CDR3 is CANSDRVDTEAFF. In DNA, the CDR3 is TGTGCCAACTCGGACAGGGTAGACACTGAAGCTTTCTTT.

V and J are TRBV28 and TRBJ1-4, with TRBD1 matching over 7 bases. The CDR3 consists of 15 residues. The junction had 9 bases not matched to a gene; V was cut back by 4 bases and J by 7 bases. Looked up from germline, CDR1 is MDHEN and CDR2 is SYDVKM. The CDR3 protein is CASSSATGSGEKLFF. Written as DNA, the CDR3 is TGTGCCAGCAGTTCGGCGACAGGGTCGGGTGAAAAACTGTTTTTT. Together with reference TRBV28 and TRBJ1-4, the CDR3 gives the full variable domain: DVKVTQSSRYLVKRTGEKVFLECVQDMDHENMFWYRQDPGLGLRLIYFSYDVKMKEKGDIPEGYSVSREKKERFSLILESASTNQTSMYLCASSSATGSGEKLFFGSGTQLSVL.

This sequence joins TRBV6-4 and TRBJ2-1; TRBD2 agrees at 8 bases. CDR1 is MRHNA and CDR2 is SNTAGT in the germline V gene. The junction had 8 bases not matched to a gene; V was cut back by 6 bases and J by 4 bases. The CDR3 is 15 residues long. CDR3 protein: CASSPGTSGYNEQFF. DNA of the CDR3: TGTGCCAGCAGCCCCGGAACTAGCGGATACAATGAGCAGTTCTTC.

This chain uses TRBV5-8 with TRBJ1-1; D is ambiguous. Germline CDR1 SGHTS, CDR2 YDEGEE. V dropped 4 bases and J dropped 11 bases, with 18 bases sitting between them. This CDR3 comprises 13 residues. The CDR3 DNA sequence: TGTGCCAGCAGCCCGGGGAACGGCGAAAGGGCTTTCTTT. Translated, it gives CASSPGNGERAFF.

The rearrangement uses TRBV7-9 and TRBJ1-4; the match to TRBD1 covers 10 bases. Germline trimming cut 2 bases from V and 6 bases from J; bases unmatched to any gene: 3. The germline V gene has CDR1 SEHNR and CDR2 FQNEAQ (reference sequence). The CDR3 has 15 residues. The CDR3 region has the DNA TGTGCCAGCAGCTTAAGACAGGGGGCATATGAAAAACTGTTTTTT. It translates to CASSLRQGAYEKLFF.

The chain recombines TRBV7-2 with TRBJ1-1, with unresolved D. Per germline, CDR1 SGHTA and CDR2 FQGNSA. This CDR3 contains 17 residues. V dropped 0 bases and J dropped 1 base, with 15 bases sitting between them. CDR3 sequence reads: CASSLAASPRGNTEAFF. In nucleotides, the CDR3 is TGTGCCAGCAGCTTAGCGGCTTCCCCCCGGGGGAACACTGAAGCTTTCTTT.

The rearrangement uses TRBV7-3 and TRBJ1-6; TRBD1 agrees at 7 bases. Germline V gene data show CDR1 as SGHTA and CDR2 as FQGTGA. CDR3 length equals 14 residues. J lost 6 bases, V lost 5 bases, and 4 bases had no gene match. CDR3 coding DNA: TGTGCCAGCAGCACGGGACAGCCTAATTCACCCCTCCACTTT. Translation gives CASSTGQPNSPLHF.

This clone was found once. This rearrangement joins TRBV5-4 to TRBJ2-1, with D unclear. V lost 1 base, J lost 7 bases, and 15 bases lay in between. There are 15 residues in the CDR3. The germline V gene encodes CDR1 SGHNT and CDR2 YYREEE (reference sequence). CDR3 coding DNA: TGTGCCAGCAGCTTGTTCGCCAGCGACCTAAATGAGCAGTTCTTC. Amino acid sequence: CASSLFASDLNEQFF.

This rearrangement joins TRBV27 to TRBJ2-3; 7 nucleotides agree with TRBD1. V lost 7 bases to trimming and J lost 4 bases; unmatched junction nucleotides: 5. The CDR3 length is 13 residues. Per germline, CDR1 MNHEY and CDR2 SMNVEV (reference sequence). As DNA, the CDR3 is TGTGCCAGCACCCTCCAGGGGGCAGATACGCAGTATTTT. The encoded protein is CASTLQGADTQYF.

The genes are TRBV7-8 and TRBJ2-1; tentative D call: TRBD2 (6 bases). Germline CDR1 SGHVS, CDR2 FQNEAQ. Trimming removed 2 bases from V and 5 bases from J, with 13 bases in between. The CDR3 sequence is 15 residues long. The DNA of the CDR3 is TGTGCCAGCAGCTTATGGCGGGGACGGAACAATGAGCAGTTCTTC. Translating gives CASSLWRGRNNEQFF.

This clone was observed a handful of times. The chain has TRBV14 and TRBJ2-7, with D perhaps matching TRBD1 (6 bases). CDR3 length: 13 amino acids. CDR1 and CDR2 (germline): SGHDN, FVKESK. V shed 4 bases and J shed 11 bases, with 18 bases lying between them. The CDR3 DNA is TGTGCCAGCAGCCTGAACCGACAGGCCCCTAAGTACTTC. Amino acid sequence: CASSLNRQAPKYF.

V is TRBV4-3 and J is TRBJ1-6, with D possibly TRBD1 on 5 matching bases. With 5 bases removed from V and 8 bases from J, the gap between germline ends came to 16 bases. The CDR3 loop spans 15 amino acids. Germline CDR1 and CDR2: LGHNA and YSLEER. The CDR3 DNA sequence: TGCGCCAGCAGCGCGCTCAGGGTAGAGGATTCACCCCTCCACTTT. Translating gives CASSALRVEDSPLHF.

Here the CDR3 DNA reads TGTGCCAGCAGCCTCGACCTGGGAGGTTCACCCCTCCACTTT. It translates to CASSLDLGGSPLHF. The V call is TRBV11-2, the J call TRBJ1-6, with D uncertain. This CDR3 has 14 amino acids. CDR1 is SGHAT and CDR2 is FQNNGV in the germline V gene. The V end was cut by 5 bases, the J end by 9 bases, with 14 bases between.

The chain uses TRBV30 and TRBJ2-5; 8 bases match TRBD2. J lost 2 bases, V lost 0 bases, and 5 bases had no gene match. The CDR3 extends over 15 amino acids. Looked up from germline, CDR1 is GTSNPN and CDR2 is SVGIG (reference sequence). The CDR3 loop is CAWSVSGSSQETQYF. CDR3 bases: TGTGCCTGGAGTGTGAGCGGGAGCTCACAAGAGACCCAGTACTTC.

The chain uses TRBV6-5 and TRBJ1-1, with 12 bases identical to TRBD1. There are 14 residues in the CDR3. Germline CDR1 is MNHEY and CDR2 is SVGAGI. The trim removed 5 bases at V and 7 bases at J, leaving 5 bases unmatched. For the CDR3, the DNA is TGTGCCAGCAGTAGTGGGACAGGGGGCATTGAAGCTTTCTTT. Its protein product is CASSSGTGGIEAFF.

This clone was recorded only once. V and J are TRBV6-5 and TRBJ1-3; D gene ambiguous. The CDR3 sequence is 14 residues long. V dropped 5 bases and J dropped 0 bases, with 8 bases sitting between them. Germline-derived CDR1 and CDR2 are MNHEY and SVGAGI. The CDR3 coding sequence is TGTGCCAGCAGTACAGTTTACTCTGGAAACACCATATATTTT. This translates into CASSTVYSGNTIYF.

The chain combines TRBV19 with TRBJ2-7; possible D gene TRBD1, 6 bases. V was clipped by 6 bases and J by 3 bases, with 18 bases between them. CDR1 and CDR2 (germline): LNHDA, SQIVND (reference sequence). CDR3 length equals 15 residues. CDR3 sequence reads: CASSERDTAHYEQYF. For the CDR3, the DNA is TGTGCCAGTAGCGAACGGGACACGGCACACTACGAGCAGTACTTC.

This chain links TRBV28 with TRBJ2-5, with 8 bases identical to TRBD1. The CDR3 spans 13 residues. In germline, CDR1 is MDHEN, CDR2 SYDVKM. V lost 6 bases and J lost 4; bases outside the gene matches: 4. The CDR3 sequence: CASRWTGLETQYF. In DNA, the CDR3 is TGTGCCAGCAGATGGACAGGGCTAGAGACCCAGTACTTC.

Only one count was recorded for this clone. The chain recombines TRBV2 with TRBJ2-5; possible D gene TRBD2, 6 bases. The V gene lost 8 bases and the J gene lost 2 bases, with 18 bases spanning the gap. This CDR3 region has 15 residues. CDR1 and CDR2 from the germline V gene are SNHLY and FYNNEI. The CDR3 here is CASGGSGAQQETQYF. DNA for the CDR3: TGTGCCAGCGGGGGGTCGGGTGCCCAACAAGAGACCCAGTACTTC.

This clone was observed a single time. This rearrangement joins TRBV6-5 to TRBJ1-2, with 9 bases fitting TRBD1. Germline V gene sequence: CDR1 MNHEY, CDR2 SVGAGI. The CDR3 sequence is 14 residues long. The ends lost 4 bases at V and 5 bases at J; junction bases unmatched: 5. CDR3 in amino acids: CASSLDRGGYGYTF. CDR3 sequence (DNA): TGTGCCAGCAGTTTGGACAGGGGAGGATATGGCTACACCTTC.

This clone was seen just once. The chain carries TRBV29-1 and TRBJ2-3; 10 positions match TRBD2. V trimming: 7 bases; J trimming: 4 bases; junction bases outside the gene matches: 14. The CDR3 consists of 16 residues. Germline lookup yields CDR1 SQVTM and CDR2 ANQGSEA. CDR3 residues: CSASGYSGRSPDTQYF. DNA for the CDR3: TGCAGCGCCTCAGGGTATAGCGGGAGGTCCCCAGATACGCAGTATTTT.

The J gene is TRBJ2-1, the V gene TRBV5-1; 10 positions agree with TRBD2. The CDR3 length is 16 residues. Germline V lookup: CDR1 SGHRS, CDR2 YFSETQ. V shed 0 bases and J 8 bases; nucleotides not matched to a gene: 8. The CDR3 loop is CASSLGSGRFSDEQFF. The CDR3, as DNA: TGCGCCAGCAGCTTGGGTAGCGGGAGGTTTTCCGATGAGCAGTTCTTC.